This T cell receptor (beta chain) appears in the sequencing data of a study of blood T cells in healthy people across ages. Together with a sample-barcoded 5' primer, a J-beta primer mix was included in a second PCR lasting roughly 6 to 12 cycles. TCRdb used MiXCR to reprocess the 5' RACE reads, holding one entry per CDR3 protein. The sample shows about a million distinct CDR3 sequences, roughly 50% of them seen only once. V dropped 6 bases and J dropped 1; count of bases not matched to a gene: 13. The CDR3 sequence is 17 residues long. Germline V gene sequence: CDR1 MNHEY, CDR2 SVGEGT. The sequenced sample was blood. The chain joins TRBV6-2 or TRBV6-3 to TRBJ2-5; 8 bases agree with TRBD1. The TCR was taken from a woman aged 60 to 75 in good health. The CDR3 sequence: CASRRPPYRGTQETQYF. CDR3 DNA sequence: TGTGCCAGCAGACGACCGCCCTACAGGGGGACCCAAGAGACCCAGTACTTC.